The source of this T cell receptor (beta chain) is a study of T cells in women clearing cervical HPV infection. Overall study context: Cases were women with histologically confirmed HPV16-related CIN3 or worse, including a couple of invasive cancers. Cases' blood sampling followed lesion detection by median roughly five months (90 to 200).

Comment on this clone: No antigen is known for it. Coverage ceases 3 residues before the CDR3 finishes, and the germline J gene fills in the end.

The data were produced by immunoSEQ multiplex PCR, yet TCRdb's version contains in-frame clones alone and is incomplete. The listing records over 20,000 clones. Study results and limitations: Controls had more TRBV6-7 (approximately 0.15%) than cases (about 0.11%). Repertoire richness, not evenness, was significantly elevated in CIN3+ cases versus controls.

The CDR3 loop spans 13 amino acids. In germline, CDR1 is SGHRS, CDR2 YFSETQ. Trimming pared 0 bases from V and 1 base from J, leaving 5 bases between. Sample: blood buffy coat. The TCR sequence derives from a woman aged 18 to 75 with a cervical HPV16 infection that either progressed to CIN3+ or cleared (not recorded which). The J gene is TRBJ2-7, the V gene TRBV5-1; D remains unclear. The CDR3 sequence is CASSLVRSYEQYF. The covered CDR3 bases are TGCGCCAGCAGCTTGGTTCGGTCCTACGAG.